The T cell receptor beta chain described here comes from a study of OX40 agonist ivuxolimab in advanced cancers. Clones were sequenced by immunoSEQ multiplex PCR, and TCRdb holds only the in-frame ones, with some missing. The top ten clones hold approximately 6.5% of a sample with approximately 82,000 clones, roughly 84% of them seen once. The CDR3 has 16 amino acids. Germline-derived CDR1 and CDR2 are SGHNT and YENEEA. V was cut by 1 base and J by 1 base, with 11 bases left in between. The chain joins TRBV11-3 to TRBJ2-4; possibly TRBD1 for D (5 bases). This sample comprised CD4+ or CD8+ T cells sorted from blood, obtained in a trial of the OX40 agonist ivuxolimab. This clonotype was sampled from an adult with an advanced solid tumor such as melanoma, head and neck, liver or kidney cancer. The CDR3 is CASSLAQGAAKNIQYF. In DNA form, the CDR3 reads TGTGCCAGCAGCTTAGCCCAAGGGGCGGCCAAAAACATTCAGTACTTC.